This T cell receptor beta chain originates from a study of persistence of HIV-infected CD4 T cells. On the study more broadly: Median time on suppressive ART was seven to eight years.

Of note for this clone: Its antigen is currently unknown.

Findings of the study overall: Antigen-responding cells were enriched for degenerate expanded CDR3beta sequences.

Sequencing used immunoSEQ version 4 in survey mode. Template was genomic DNA at 10 ng/uL, with up to 1 ug used per sample. Only in-frame clones appear in the TCRdb table, and some are missing; sequencing was by immunoSEQ multiplex PCR. This sample yields about 40,000 clones, of which over 80% are seen a single time; roughly 1.5% belongs to the top ten. The stimulus was lysate of CMV-infected fibroblasts, approximately 9.7 ug/mL. Memory cells lacking CD40L and CD69 with high CD45RO were sorted. CD8+ T cells were removed from PBMCs prior to stimulation. V lost 4 bases and J 7 bases, leaving 14 bases between the germline ends. CDR3 length: 14 residues. Germline V gene lookup returns CDR1 LNHDA and CDR2 SQIVND (reference sequence).

This specimen was CD4+ T cells sorted from PBMCs after approximately 18-hour stimulation, taken from a patient who received antiretroviral therapy. The chain couples TRBV19 to TRBJ1-5; a weak D match, TRBD1 (5 bases). This TCR was sampled from an adult man with HIV who was CMV-seropositive. The CDR3 sequence: CASSNWGAEQPQHF. The CDR3 DNA reads as TGTGCCAGTAGTAATTGGGGCGCGGAACAGCCCCAGCATTTT.